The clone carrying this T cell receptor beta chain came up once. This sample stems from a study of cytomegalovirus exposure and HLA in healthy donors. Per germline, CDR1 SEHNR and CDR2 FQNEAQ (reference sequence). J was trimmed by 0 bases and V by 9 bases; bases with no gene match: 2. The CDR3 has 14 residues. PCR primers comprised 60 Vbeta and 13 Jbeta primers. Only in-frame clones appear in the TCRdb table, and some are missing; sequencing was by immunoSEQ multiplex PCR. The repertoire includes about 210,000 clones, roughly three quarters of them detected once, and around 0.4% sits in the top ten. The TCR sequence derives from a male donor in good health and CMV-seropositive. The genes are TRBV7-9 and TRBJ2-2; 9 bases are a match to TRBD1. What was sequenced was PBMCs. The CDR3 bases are TGTGCCAGTCGACAGGGGGCGAACACCGGGGAGCTGTTTTTT. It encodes CASRQGANTGELFF.